These 21 T cell receptor beta chains came from one sample sequenced in a study of blood T cell repertoires in COVID-19. Some clones are missing from TCRdb's copy, which holds only in-frame ones; the method was immunoSEQ multiplex PCR. This sample carries about 70,000 clones, over 70% of them seen once, and the ten largest clones take about 2.1%. Source material: peripheral blood. These TCRs come from a human donor in a cohort sampled during active COVID-19.

This chain uses TRBV2 with TRBJ2-7, with 8 positions matching TRBD2. This CDR3 contains 17 residues. Germline V gene data show CDR1 as SNHLY and CDR2 as FYNNEI. Losses at the gene ends were 5 bases for V and 1 base for J; bases not matched to a gene: 13. CDR3: CASSPYPGREGSYEQYF. The CDR3 DNA follows: TGTGCCAGCAGTCCCTACCCCGGGAGGGAGGGGTCCTACGAGCAGTACTTC.

The gene calls are TRBV19 and TRBJ1-1, with D maybe TRBD1 (5 bases). V gave up 5 bases and J gave up 1 base, with 14 bases separating them. The germline V gene encodes CDR1 LNHDA and CDR2 SQIVND (reference sequence). There are 15 residues in the CDR3. The CDR3 spells CASSYPGTGNTEAFF. In DNA form, the CDR3 reads TGTGCCAGTAGTTATCCGGGTACAGGGAACACTGAAGCTTTCTTT. Drawing the rest from reference TRBV19 and TRBJ1-1, the complete variable domain is DGGITQSPKYLFRKEGQNVTLSCEQNLNHDAMYWYRQDPGQGLRLIYYSQIVNDFQKGDIAEGYSVSREKKESFPLTVTSAQKNPTAFYLCASSYPGTGNTEAFFGQGTRLTVV.

V gene TRBV2 combines with J gene TRBJ2-5; D unclear. The V end was cut by 8 bases, the J end by 0 bases, with 10 bases between. The CDR3 has 13 residues. Germline assignment: CDR1 SNHLY and CDR2 FYNNEI. CDR3 protein: CASLRSYQETQYF. The CDR3 nucleotides read TGTGCCAGCCTGAGGTCGTACCAAGAGACCCAGTACTTC.

The V call is TRBV1, the J call TRBJ1-5. TRBV1 is an annotated pseudogene. CDR3 length: 14 amino acids. The CDR3 here is CTSSQDLRDQPQHF. The CDR3 DNA is TGCACCAGCAGCCAAGATCTTCGGGATCAGCCCCAGCATTTT.

This clone was seen more than once but under ten times. The chain carries TRBV9 and TRBJ2-7; 8 positions match TRBD2. The CDR3 is made up of 16 amino acids. Trimming took 0 bases from V and 5 from J; bases not matched to a gene: 10. Germline V gene lookup returns CDR1 SGDLS and CDR2 YYNGEE. The chain's CDR3 is CASSVEGGGLMDEQYF. The CDR3 DNA reads TGTGCCAGCAGCGTAGAGGGCGGGGGGCTTATGGACGAGCAGTACTTC.

The chain employs TRBV10-3 and TRBJ1-1; D uncertain. Germline V gene data show CDR1 as ENHRY and CDR2 as SYGVKD. The CDR3 is 13 residues long. The V and J ends lost 3 bases and 1 base respectively, with 6 bases between them. CDR3 in amino acids: CAISDRQNTEAFF. The CDR3 coding sequence is TGTGCCATCAGTGACAGGCAGAACACTGAAGCTTTCTTT.

The chain carries TRBV7-9 and TRBJ1-2, with D possibly being TRBD1 (6 bases). Germline-derived CDR1 and CDR2 are SEHNR and FQNEAQ (reference sequence). V dropped 5 bases and J dropped 4 bases, with 14 bases sitting between them. This CDR3 has 14 residues. For the CDR3, the DNA is TGTGCCAGCAGCCCCGGGACAAGGGGCTATGGCTACACCTTC. Translated, it gives CASSPGTRGYGYTF. Filled out from reference TRBV7-9 and TRBJ1-2, the complete variable domain reads DTGVSQNPRHKITKRGQNVTFRCDPISEHNRLYWYRQTLGQGPEFLTYFQNEAQLEKSRLLSDRFSAERPKGSFSTLEIQRTEQGDSAMYLCASSPGTRGYGYTFGSGTRLTVV.

Worth noting for this clone: The sample holds other DNA sequences that translate to the same CDR3. The gene calls are TRBV28 and TRBJ2-3; D remains unclear. The V gene lost 6 bases and the J gene lost 2 bases, with 9 bases spanning the gap. The CDR3 sequence is 13 residues long. Germline assignment: CDR1 MDHEN and CDR2 SYDVKM. CDR3 amino acids: CASSRASTDTQYF. For the CDR3, the DNA is TGTGCCAGCAGCCGCGCTTCCACAGATACGCAGTATTTT.

J is TRBJ1-2 and V is TRBV7-9, with TRBD1 matching 8 bases. Trimming at V came to 6 bases and at J to 11 bases, leaving 8 bases not matched to a gene. There are 12 residues in the CDR3. Per germline, CDR1 SEHNR and CDR2 FQNEAQ (reference sequence). The CDR3 spells CASRSDRGGYTF. The CDR3 DNA reads as TGTGCCAGCAGATCTGACAGGGGAGGTTACACCTTC.

The V gene is TRBV19, the J gene TRBJ1-5; TRBD1 aligns across 7 bases. The trim removed 8 bases at V and 4 bases at J, leaving 8 bases unmatched. This CDR3 has 14 amino acids. Germline CDR1 and CDR2: LNHDA and SQIVND (reference sequence). The CDR3 spells CASSRGQLNQPQHF. CDR3 sequence (DNA): TGTGCCAGTTCTCGGGGACAGCTAAATCAGCCCCAGCATTTT.

On this clone itself: Other DNA sequences in this sample translate to the same CDR3. The chain uses TRBV7-2 and TRBJ1-5; D gene unclear. Germline CDR1 SGHTA, CDR2 FQGNSA. Trimming shortened V by 5 bases and J by 2 bases, and 7 bases separated the two germline ends. CDR3 length equals 13 residues. The CDR3 reads CASSPRGNQPQHF. In DNA, the CDR3 is TGTGCCAGCAGCCCACGGGGCAATCAGCCCCAGCATTTT.

This chain joins TRBV7-9 and TRBJ1-3; 10 bases map to TRBD1. CDR1 SEHNR and CDR2 FQNEAQ come from the germline V gene (reference sequence). The V gene end was trimmed by 4 bases and the J gene end by 0 bases; junction bases not matched to a gene: 6. CDR3 length: 17 amino acids. The DNA for the CDR3 is TGTGCCAGCAGCTCGACAGGGGGCGAGAGCTCTGGAAACACCATATATTTT. Its protein product is CASSSTGGESSGNTIYF.

The chain is built from TRBV7-9 and TRBJ2-1; TRBD2 agrees at 13 bases. Germline loops: CDR1 SEHNR, CDR2 FQNEAQ (reference sequence). The CDR3 is 15 residues long. J was trimmed by 6 bases and V by 6 bases; bases with no gene match: 5. The CDR3 nucleotides read TGTGCCAGCAGTACACTAGCGGGGGGGCCCAATGAGCAGTTCTTC. As protein: CASSTLAGGPNEQFF.

The chain combines TRBV19 with TRBJ1-1; TRBD1 is a possible D gene (6 bases). Trimming removed 5 bases at V and 2 bases at J, with 9 bases between. This CDR3 has 13 residues. The germline gives CDR1 LNHDA, CDR2 SQIVND (reference sequence). The CDR3 region is CASSGQPNTEAFF. In nucleotides, the CDR3 is TGTGCCAGTAGTGGACAGCCTAACACTGAAGCTTTCTTT.

The chain has TRBV6-5 and TRBJ2-3; TRBD2 might be the D (6 bases). CDR1 is MNHEY and CDR2 is SVGAGI in the germline V gene. Deletions cut 6 bases from V and 6 bases from J, with 13 bases between. CDR3 length equals 13 residues. The CDR3 region is CASSYTRGDTQYF. Here the CDR3 DNA reads TGTGCCAGCAGCTATACCCGGGGGGATACGCAGTATTTT.

The chain couples TRBV6-1 to TRBJ1-5, with D tentatively TRBD1 (5 bases). The CDR3 is made up of 15 amino acids. CDR1 MNHNS and CDR2 SASEGT come from the germline V gene. V shed 1 base and J shed 7 bases, with 14 bases lying between them. This CDR3 is CASSEVGVGGQPQHF. CDR3 DNA sequence: TGTGCCAGCAGTGAAGTAGGGGTGGGAGGCCAGCCCCAGCATTTT.

The V call is TRBV28, the J call TRBJ2-7; weak D call: TRBD2 (5 bases). The CDR3 loop spans 12 amino acids. The V end was cut by 6 bases, the J end by 4 bases, with 10 bases between. The germline V gene has CDR1 MDHEN and CDR2 SYDVKM. The DNA for the CDR3 is TGTGCCAGCAGAACCCGGGATTACGAGCAGTACTTC. This translates into CASRTRDYEQYF. The variable domain in full, with the rest retrieved from reference TRBV28 and TRBJ2-7, is DVKVTQSSRYLVKRTGEKVFLECVQDMDHENMFWYRQDPGLGLRLIYFSYDVKMKEKGDIPEGYSVSREKKERFSLILESASTNQTSMYLCASRTRDYEQYFGPGTRLTVT.

This chain uses TRBV5-8 with TRBJ2-7; D unclear. The CDR3 runs to 15 residues. Per germline, CDR1 SGHTS and CDR2 YDEGEE. V lost 2 bases and J lost 1, with 13 bases in between. Written as DNA, the CDR3 is TGTGCCAGCAGCTTCTACTCAGGATCTTCCTACGAGCAGTACTTC. Translated: CASSFYSGSSYEQYF.

This chain uses TRBV4-2 with TRBJ2-3, with TRBD2 identical over 11 bases. This CDR3 contains 17 residues. In germline, CDR1 is LGHNA, CDR2 YNFKEQ. Germline trimming cut 0 bases from V and 5 bases from J; bases unmatched to any gene: 7. CDR3 amino acids: CASSQDHSGRAVDTQYF. The CDR3 DNA reads TGTGCCAGCAGCCAAGATCATAGCGGGAGGGCCGTAGATACGCAGTATTTT.

In this sample, this clone turned up a few times. V usage is TRBV5-1 and J usage is TRBJ2-6; tentative D call: TRBD2 (6 bases). The V end was cut by 3 bases, the J end by 1 base, with 17 bases between. Germline loops: CDR1 SGHRS, CDR2 YFSETQ. This CDR3 contains 18 residues. The CDR3 sequence is CASSSTGTLASGANVLTF. The CDR3 DNA reads as TGCGCCAGCAGCTCCACCGGGACTCTGGCTTCTGGGGCCAACGTCCTGACTTTC. Supplemented by reference TRBV5-1 and TRBJ2-6, the full variable domain reads KAGVTQTPRYLIKTRGQQVTLSCSPISGHRSVSWYQQTPGQGLQFLFEYFSETQRNKGNFPGRFSGRQFSNSRSEMNVSTLELGDSALYLCASSSTGTLASGANVLTFGAGSRLTVL.

The chain recombines TRBV29-1 with TRBJ1-1, with no clear D. Germline V lookup: CDR1 SQVTM, CDR2 ANQGSEA. CDR3 size: 13 residues. Trimming took 3 bases from V and 0 from J, leaving 8 bases between them. CDR3 protein: CSVEKQMNTEAFF. The CDR3 nucleotides read TGCAGCGTTGAGAAACAAATGAACACTGAAGCTTTCTTT.